This TCR beta chain was sequenced during a study of CD8 T cells in ankylosing spondylitis. Study results and limitations: The study identified a TCR beta motif of roughly eight highly homologous variants that appeared characteristic of ankylosing spondylitis blood.

This clonotype was counted only a few times. Its antigen remains unidentified. TCRdb itself ran the 5' RACE reads through MiXCR, one entry per CDR3 protein. The profile shows some 700,000 distinct CDR3 sequences, under 20% of them singletons. Germline assignment: CDR1 MGHDK and CDR2 SYGVNS. With 3 bases clipped from V and 3 bases from J, the junction kept 4 bases outside the gene matches. The CDR3 contains 15 residues. The sequencing input was blood, either unsorted or a sorted T cell fraction (not recorded which). This rearrangement joins TRBV25-1 to TRBJ2-1; 8 positions agree with TRBD1. The sequence was obtained from a male donor with ankylosing spondylitis. The CDR3 DNA follows: TGTGCCAGCAGTGAGCACAGGGGGGACTACAATGAGCAGTTCTTC. It translates to CASSEHRGDYNEQFF.